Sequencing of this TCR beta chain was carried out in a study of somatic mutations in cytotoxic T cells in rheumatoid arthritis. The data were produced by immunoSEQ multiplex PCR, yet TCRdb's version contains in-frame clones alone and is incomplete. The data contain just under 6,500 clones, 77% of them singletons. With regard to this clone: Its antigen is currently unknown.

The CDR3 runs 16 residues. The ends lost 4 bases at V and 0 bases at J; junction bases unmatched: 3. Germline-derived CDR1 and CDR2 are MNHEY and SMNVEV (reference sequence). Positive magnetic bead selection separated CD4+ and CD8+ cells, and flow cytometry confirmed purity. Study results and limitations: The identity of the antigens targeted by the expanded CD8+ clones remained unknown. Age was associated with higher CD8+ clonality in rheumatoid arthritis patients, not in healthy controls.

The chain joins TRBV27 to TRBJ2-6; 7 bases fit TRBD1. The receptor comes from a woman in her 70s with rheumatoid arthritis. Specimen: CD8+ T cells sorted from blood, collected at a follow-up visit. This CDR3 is CASSSQGPSGANVLTF. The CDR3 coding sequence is TGTGCCAGCAGTTCACAGGGGCCCTCTGGGGCCAACGTCCTGACTTTC.